The 28 T cell receptor beta chains given below trace back to one sample, sequenced in a study of blood T cell repertoires in COVID-19. Clones were sequenced by immunoSEQ multiplex PCR, and TCRdb holds only the in-frame ones, with some missing. The sample includes roughly 430,000 clones, approximately 88% of them seen just once. The sequenced sample consisted of PBMCs or T cells enriched from blood (not recorded which). Receptor source: a woman aged 40 to 50 with acute COVID-19.

The chain links TRBV6-6 to TRBJ2-5; 7 nucleotides align to TRBD2. CDR3 length: 16 residues. Germline V CDR1 and CDR2: MNHNY, SVGAGI (reference sequence). Trimming removed 0 bases from V and 2 bases from J; junction bases left unmatched: 6. The CDR3 DNA reads as TGTGCCAGCAGTTACTCACGCGGGGGAAGTCAAGAGACCCAGTACTTC. Protein product: CASSYSRGGSQETQYF.

The J gene is TRBJ2-2, the V gene TRBV4-1, with TRBD1 identical over 8 bases. CDR1 is MGHRA, CDR2 YSYEKL, per germline. V lost 4 bases, J lost 4 bases, and 8 bases stayed unmatched. The CDR3 is 16 residues long. The CDR3 reads CASSRTDRDVTGELFF. CDR3 DNA: TGCGCCAGCAGCCGAACGGACAGGGACGTCACCGGGGAGCTGTTTTTT.

The chain combines TRBV30 with TRBJ2-5; 7 nucleotides agree with TRBD1. With V trimmed by 5 bases and J by 2 bases, 8 bases remained unmatched. Looked up from germline, CDR1 is GTSNPN and CDR2 is SVGIG (reference sequence). The CDR3 sequence is 14 residues long. The CDR3 bases are TGTGCCTGGGGGAAGGGGACAGCACAAGAGACCCAGTACTTC. This codes for CAWGKGTAQETQYF.

The chain is built from TRBV7-6 and TRBJ1-2, with 8 bases lining up with TRBD1. Germline CDR1 and CDR2: SGHVS and FNYEAQ. This CDR3 is 13 amino acids long. Germline trimming cut 5 bases from V and 7 bases from J; bases unmatched to any gene: 6. CDR3: CASSPWTGFGYTF. The CDR3 region has the DNA TGTGCCAGCAGCCCCTGGACAGGGTTTGGCTACACCTTC.

J is TRBJ1-1 and V is TRBV3-1 (or the pseudogene TRBV3-2); 7 bases are shared with TRBD1. Germline V gene data show CDR1 as LGHDT and CDR2 as YNNKEL (reference sequence). With V trimmed by 4 bases and J by 2 bases, 4 bases remained unmatched. CDR3 size: 14 residues. The CDR3 DNA reads as TGTGCCAGCAGCCCGTGGGACAGTAACACTGAAGCTTTCTTT. Residues: CASSPWDSNTEAFF.

The J gene is TRBJ2-1, the V gene TRBV7-2, with D perhaps matching TRBD1 (5 bases). The CDR3 is made up of 13 amino acids. Looked up from germline, CDR1 is SGHTA and CDR2 is FQGNSA. Trimming stripped 4 bases from V and 4 bases from J, with 8 bases between. CDR3 bases: TGTGCCAGCAGCTCCCAGGGTTACAATGAGCAGTTCTTC. Protein product: CASSSQGYNEQFF.

This clone was counted a few times. The chain combines TRBV7-9 with TRBJ2-2; 7 bases fit TRBD1. The CDR3 has 14 amino acids. Per germline, CDR1 SEHNR and CDR2 FQNEAQ (reference sequence). After removal of 9 bases from V and 1 base from J, the junction contained 5 bases not matched to a gene. CDR3 nucleotides: TGTGCCAGGGGAACAGGGGAGAACACCGGGGAGCTGTTTTTT. Its translation: CARGTGENTGELFF.

CDR3: CASRYTATNEKLFF. The CDR3 DNA is TGCGCCAGCAGGTACACAGCAACTAATGAAAAACTGTTTTTT. V gene TRBV5-1 combines with J gene TRBJ1-4; D is unresolved. The germline V gene encodes CDR1 SGHRS and CDR2 YFSETQ. The germline V and J ends were trimmed by 5 bases and 0 bases, with 8 bases remaining between them. CDR3 size: 14 residues. The variable domain in full, completed from reference TRBV5-1 and TRBJ1-4, reads KAGVTQTPRYLIKTRGQQVTLSCSPISGHRSVSWYQQTPGQGLQFLFEYFSETQRNKGNFPGRFSGRQFSNSRSEMNVSTLELGDSALYLCASRYTATNEKLFFGSGTQLSVL.

V and J are TRBV18 and TRBJ1-6, with a weak D call TRBD1 (6 bases). The germline V gene encodes CDR1 KGHSH and CDR2 LQKENI. V lost 5 bases and J 7 bases, leaving 9 bases between the germline ends. This CDR3 comprises 13 residues. This chain's CDR3 is CASSGGSNSPLHF. CDR3 DNA: TGTGCCAGCTCAGGGGGCTCGAATTCACCCCTCCACTTT.

The V call is TRBV2, the J call TRBJ2-7; 9 bases fit TRBD2. The CDR3 contains 15 residues. Germline V gene sequence: CDR1 SNHLY, CDR2 FYNNEI. V shed 6 bases, J shed 5 bases, and the junction held 11 bases outside the gene matches. CDR3 in amino acids: CASRMWASGADEQYF. In DNA form, the CDR3 reads TGTGCCAGCAGGATGTGGGCTAGCGGGGCAGACGAGCAGTACTTC. Drawing the rest from reference TRBV2 and TRBJ2-7, the complete variable domain is EPEVTQTPSHQVTQMGQEVILRCVPISNHLYFYWYRQILGQKVEFLVSFYNNEISEKSEIFDDQFSVERPDGSNFTLKIRSTKLEDSAMYFCASRMWASGADEQYFGPGTRLTVT.

V is TRBV10-3 and J is TRBJ2-3; 9 nucleotides line up with TRBD1. This CDR3 region has 15 residues. V trimming: 2 bases; J trimming: 4 bases; junction bases outside the gene matches: 4. The germline V gene encodes CDR1 ENHRY and CDR2 SYGVKD. For the CDR3, the DNA is TGTGCCATCAGTGAGGTCGGACAGGGGCCAGATACGCAGTATTTT. It codes for CAISEVGQGPDTQYF.

The chain couples TRBV11-2 to TRBJ1-2, with 8 bases fitting TRBD1. The germline CDR1 and CDR2 sequences are SGHAT and FQNNGV. The ends lost 5 bases at V and 0 bases at J; junction bases unmatched: 11. The CDR3 has 17 residues. The CDR3 protein is CASSPTGALFANYGYTF. The CDR3 nucleotides are TGTGCCAGCAGCCCGACAGGGGCCCTGTTTGCTAACTATGGCTACACCTTC.

The rearrangement joins TRBV2 to TRBJ1-2; D is ambiguous. Germline CDR1 and CDR2: SNHLY and FYNNEI. This CDR3 is built from 14 residues. V was shortened by 6 bases and J by 2 bases, with 13 bases between the two germline ends. CDR3 region: CASREFLRNYGYTF. The CDR3 DNA follows: TGTGCCAGCAGGGAGTTTCTGCGGAACTATGGCTACACCTTC. The entire variable domain, with the rest obtained from reference TRBV2 and TRBJ1-2, is as follows: EPEVTQTPSHQVTQMGQEVILRCVPISNHLYFYWYRQILGQKVEFLVSFYNNEISEKSEIFDDQFSVERPDGSNFTLKIRSTKLEDSAMYFCASREFLRNYGYTFGSGTRLTVV.

The chain uses TRBV5-6 and TRBJ1-3, with 8 bases lining up with TRBD1. V lost 1 base, J lost 3 bases, and 6 bases stayed unmatched. The CDR3 contains 16 residues. Germline CDR1 is SGHDT and CDR2 is YYEEEE. The CDR3 is CASSLLGQGVGNTIYF. The CDR3 DNA reads TGTGCCAGCAGCTTGTTAGGACAGGGTGTTGGAAACACCATATATTTT.

In this sample, this clone turned up a few times. As DNA, the CDR3 is TGTGCCAGTAGTCCGGGGTCCGGAAGAATGGTCGGGGAGCTGTTTTTT. Its protein is CASSPGSGRMVGELFF. V and J are TRBV19 and TRBJ2-2, with a tentative D call TRBD2 (5 bases). Germline V gene data show CDR1 as LNHDA and CDR2 as SQIVND (reference sequence). Trimming removed 5 bases at V and 7 bases at J, with 20 bases between. The CDR3 extends over 16 amino acids. Drawing the rest from reference TRBV19 and TRBJ2-2, the complete variable domain is DGGITQSPKYLFRKEGQNVTLSCEQNLNHDAMYWYRQDPGQGLRLIYYSQIVNDFQKGDIAEGYSVSREKKESFPLTVTSAQKNPTAFYLCASSPGSGRMVGELFFGEGSRLTVL.

The V gene is TRBV2, the J gene TRBJ2-7; 13 bases align to TRBD2. The CDR3 sequence is 16 residues long. V lost 4 bases, J lost 4 bases, and 7 bases stayed unmatched. Germline V gives CDR1 SNHLY, CDR2 FYNNEI. CDR3 nucleotides: TGTGCCAGCAGTGGGACTAGCGGGGGCCGGGGTTACGAGCAGTACTTC. This gives the protein CASSGTSGGRGYEQYF.

The J gene is TRBJ2-3, the V gene TRBV5-1, with 7 positions matching TRBD2. The CDR3 consists of 16 residues. Unmatched junction bases numbered 5, after V lost 0 bases and J lost 1 base. Germline V gene data show CDR1 as SGHRS and CDR2 as YFSETQ. CDR3: CASSLAWLAGTDTQYF. CDR3 bases: TGCGCCAGCAGCTTGGCCTGGCTAGCGGGCACAGATACGCAGTATTTT.

Concerning this clone itself: Distinct nucleotide sequences in the sample also encode this CDR3. J is TRBJ1-5 and V is TRBV3-1 (or the pseudogene TRBV3-2); TRBD1 matches 7 bases. The CDR3 spans 13 residues. Germline lookup yields CDR1 LGHDT and CDR2 YNNKEL (reference sequence). The trim removed 4 bases at V and 5 bases at J, leaving 2 bases unmatched. CDR3 sequence reads: CASSPTGYQPQHF. CDR3 nucleotides: TGTGCCAGCAGCCCGACAGGGTATCAGCCCCAGCATTTT.

The chain carries TRBV27 and TRBJ1-1; 11 nucleotides line up with TRBD1. The CDR3 totals 16 residues. The ends lost 10 bases at V and 8 bases at J; junction bases unmatched: 18. Germline V gene sequence: CDR1 MNHEY, CDR2 SMNVEV (reference sequence). This CDR3 is CATFPWTGGLGTEAFF. The CDR3 bases are TGTGCCACCTTCCCCTGGACAGGGGGCTTAGGGACCGAAGCTTTCTTT.

The genes are TRBV21-1 and TRBJ2-7; the table assigns TRBD1, which was not confirmed against the DNA. TRBV21-1 constitutes a pseudogene. The CDR3 consists of 16 residues. CDR3 amino acids: CASSKKGSGPPYEQYF. CDR3 in DNA: TGTGCCAGCAGCAAAAAGGGGTCAGGGCCTCCTTACGAGCAGTACTTC.

In this sample, this clone turned up once. This chain uses TRBV21-1 with TRBJ2-7; TRBD1, as called in the table, went unchecked against the DNA. TRBV21-1 is an annotated pseudogene. The CDR3 extends over 14 amino acids. The CDR3 here is CASSNGDRGYEQYF. CDR3 bases: TGTGCCAGCAGCAATGGGGACAGGGGCTACGAGCAGTACTTC.

V and J are TRBV24-1 and TRBJ1-2; the D gene is possibly TRBD1 (6 bases). The CDR3 has 16 amino acids. The V end was cut by 4 bases, the J end by 3 bases, with 17 bases between. CDR1 and CDR2 (germline): KGHDR, SFDVKD. The CDR3 DNA follows: TGTGCCACCAGTGACCCTGCTACAGGGAAGGACTATGGCTACACCTTC. Protein sequence: CATSDPATGKDYGYTF.

The chain joins TRBV13 to TRBJ2-6; TRBD2 matches at 10 bases. Germline assignment: CDR1 PRHDT and CDR2 FYEKMQ (reference sequence). The CDR3 is made up of 19 amino acids. Trimming removed 5 bases from V and 1 base from J; junction bases left unmatched: 11. This CDR3 is CASSPPPSGGASGANVLTF. The CDR3 bases are TGTGCCAGCAGCCCGCCCCCGAGCGGGGGGGCTTCTGGGGCCAACGTCCTGACTTTC.

Concerning this clone itself: This sample also contains other DNA sequences that code for the same CDR3. The J gene is TRBJ1-5, the V gene TRBV19; D is undetermined. The CDR3 runs 12 residues. Germline loops: CDR1 LNHDA, CDR2 SQIVND (reference sequence). Trimming pared 6 bases from V and 0 bases from J, leaving 3 bases between. DNA for the CDR3: TGTGCCAGTAGCGGTAGCAATCAGCCCCAGCATTTT. It codes for CASSGSNQPQHF.

The CDR3 DNA sequence: TGTGCCAGTAGTATCGACGGGTTAAACTATGGCTACACCTTC. Protein product: CASSIDGLNYGYTF. The chain has TRBV19 and TRBJ1-2; D gene unclear. Germline loops: CDR1 LNHDA, CDR2 SQIVND (reference sequence). This CDR3 is built from 14 residues. The V end was cut by 3 bases, the J end by 2 bases, with 10 bases between.

This clone appeared once. The chain couples TRBV6-1 to TRBJ1-2; 10 nucleotides align to TRBD1. The CDR3 runs 15 residues. The V segment lost 3 bases and the J segment 6 bases; nucleotides outside the gene matches: 7. Per germline, CDR1 MNHNS and CDR2 SASEGT. CDR3 nucleotide sequence: TGTGCCAGCAGTGAGGACCTGGGACAGGGGAATGGCTACACCTTC. Its translation is CASSEDLGQGNGYTF.

About this clone itself: Other DNA sequences in the same sample also yield this CDR3. This chain links TRBV19 with TRBJ1-6, with 10 positions matching TRBD1. The ends lost 4 bases at V and 6 bases at J; junction bases unmatched: 0. Germline loops: CDR1 LNHDA, CDR2 SQIVND (reference sequence). This CDR3 region has 14 residues. Written as DNA, the CDR3 is TGTGCCAGTAGTAGGGACAGGGGTAATTCACCCCTCCACTTT. Amino acid sequence: CASSRDRGNSPLHF.

The CDR3 reads CASSYPDRQLNYGYTF. The CDR3 nucleotides read TGCGCCAGCAGCTATCCCGATAGACAACTTAACTATGGCTACACCTTC. This rearrangement joins TRBV23-1 to TRBJ1-2; D is undetermined. TRBV23-1 falls under the ORF class, with uncertain function. V gave up 6 bases and J gave up 1 base, with 18 bases separating them. This CDR3 spans 16 amino acids.